This TCR beta chain was identified in a study of cytotoxic CD8 clonotypes in ibrutinib-treated CLL. Across the study: Partial responders around 24, complete 2; roughly 12 progressed and about 15 stayed in remission by median roughly 68 months. On average, each sample had approximately 260,000 productive templates and approximately 89,000 productive rearrangements.

Trimming took off 6 bases at V and 9 bases at J, with 18 bases between the two ends. Germline CDR1 and CDR2: MNHEY and SMNVEV (reference sequence). The CDR3 runs 15 residues. Using immunoSEQ multiplex PCR, the repertoire was profiled, and TCRdb retains in-frame clones only, with some absent. This sample has 15,000 to 20,000 clones, with around 85% found just once. This clone was picked up a small number of times. The antigen remains unidentified. The study's findings and limits: At baseline, clonality was higher than in age-matched healthy donors and correlated with CD8+ counts.

This chain uses TRBV27 with TRBJ1-6; D is possibly TRBD1 (6 bases). The source of this sequence is a human donor with chronic lymphocytic leukemia. The starting material was PBMCs, obtained before ibrutinib treatment. The CDR3 DNA sequence: TGTGCCAGCAGGACTCTACAGGGTTTTGGTTCACCCCTCCACTTT. Encoded protein: CASRTLQGFGSPLHF.